Below, 12 T cell receptor beta chains from the same sample are listed, as sequenced in a study of beta chain features in type 1 diabetes. Reverse transcribing all isolated RNA meant expressed TCRB transcripts were sequenced. TCRdb's copy holds only in-frame clones and misses some; the assay was immunoSEQ multiplex PCR. Among around 300,000 clones listed, about 15% were seen once. Specimen: central memory CD4+ T cells from blood. The receptor set was obtained from a man younger than 45 in good health.

The V and J genes are TRBV6-5 and TRBJ1-2; TRBD1 aligns across 11 bases. The CDR3 totals 13 residues. Germline V gene sequence: CDR1 MNHEY, CDR2 SVGAGI. With V trimmed by 5 bases and J by 12 bases, 8 bases remained unmatched. Here the CDR3 DNA reads TGTGCCAGCAGTCAGGACAGGGGGCGCGTACACACCTTC. It translates to CASSQDRGRVHTF.

This clone was picked up a small number of times. This sample includes further DNA sequences coding for the same CDR3. The chain has TRBV5-1 and TRBJ2-3; 8 bases fit TRBD2. The CDR3 is made up of 15 amino acids. Germline lookup yields CDR1 SGHRS and CDR2 YFSETQ. Trimming removed 2 bases from V and 0 bases from J; junction bases left unmatched: 2. The CDR3 DNA reads as TGCGCCAGCAGCTTAACTAGCGGAAGCACAGATACGCAGTATTTT. The encoded protein is CASSLTSGSTDTQYF.

The chain uses TRBV5-1 and TRBJ2-5, with TRBD1 as a possible D gene (6 bases). The CDR3 is 15 residues long. V was trimmed by 4 bases and J by 4 bases, leaving 17 bases between them. CDR1 SGHRS and CDR2 YFSETQ come from the germline V gene. This CDR3 is CASSLIETGGETQYF. Here the CDR3 DNA reads TGCGCCAGCAGCCTAATAGAGACAGGCGGAGAGACCCAGTACTTC.

This clone showed up just a few times. The chain combines TRBV10-1 with TRBJ1-1, with TRBD1 identical over 7 bases. This CDR3 region has 14 residues. V was clipped by 6 bases and J by 3 bases; unmatched bases: 7. Per germline, CDR1 WNHNN and CDR2 SYGVQD (reference sequence). The CDR3 bases are TGCGCCAGCAGCGCGGGACAGAGCCACACTGAAGCTTTCTTT. Amino acid sequence: CASSAGQSHTEAFF.

This clone was counted a few times. V usage is TRBV29-1 and J usage is TRBJ1-1; no reliable D call. This CDR3 is 10 amino acids long. V dropped 4 bases and J dropped 8 bases, with 8 bases sitting between them. Germline V gives CDR1 SQVTM, CDR2 ANQGSEA. CDR3 in amino acids: CSVAHTEAFF. CDR3 DNA sequence: TGCAGCGTTGCGCATACAGAAGCTTTCTTT.

The table lists this clone with a few counts. V usage is TRBV4-3 and J usage is TRBJ2-7, with TRBD2 matching 8 bases. CDR1 LGHNA and CDR2 YSLEER come from the germline V gene. The length of the CDR3 is 16 residues. V shed 4 bases, J shed 0 bases, and the junction held 8 bases outside the gene matches. Here the CDR3 DNA reads TGCGCCAGCAGCCTGGTTGGCGGGGGGAGCTCCTACGAGCAGTACTTC. Its protein is CASSLVGGGSSYEQYF.

This clone was seen a handful of times. This chain links TRBV2 with TRBJ2-2, with a possible D match to TRBD1 (6 bases). In germline, CDR1 is SNHLY, CDR2 FYNNEI. CDR3 length equals 15 residues. The V and J ends lost 11 bases and 4 bases respectively, with 20 bases between them. CDR3 nucleotide sequence: TGTGCCCTACAGGCAATCCAAGGGGGCACCGGGGAGCTGTTTTTT. As protein: CALQAIQGGTGELFF.

There are many counts of this clone. The chain recombines TRBV14 with TRBJ2-5; 7 nucleotides agree with TRBD2. The germline V gene encodes CDR1 SGHDN and CDR2 FVKESK. J was trimmed by 0 bases and V by 4 bases; bases with no gene match: 8. The CDR3 has 16 residues. In nucleotides, the CDR3 is TGTGCCAGCAGCCCACGACTAAGCGGGAACCAAGAGACCCAGTACTTC. Protein: CASSPRLSGNQETQYF.

CDR3 protein: CASSEIPPLTGVRSYEQYV. Written as DNA, the CDR3 is TGTGCCAGCAGTGAAATACCCCCACTCACAGGGGTTAGGTCCTACGAGCAGTACGTC. V and J are TRBV2 and TRBJ2-7; 7 bases are a match to TRBD1. The J segment lost 1 base and the V segment lost 2 bases, leaving 17 bases of the junction unmatched. This CDR3 spans 19 amino acids. Germline CDR1 is SNHLY and CDR2 is FYNNEI.

J is TRBJ2-5 and V is TRBV7-7; TRBD1 matches at 8 bases. Trimming removed 5 bases from V and 5 bases from J; junction bases left unmatched: 13. This CDR3 comprises 16 residues. Per germline, CDR1 SSHAT and CDR2 FNYEAQ (reference sequence). CDR3 bases: TGTGCCAGCAGCCGAGGCGTTCAGGGGGCGGAGGAGACCCAGTACTTC. Protein: CASSRGVQGAEETQYF.

This clone was counted a few times. The J gene is TRBJ2-2, the V gene TRBV11-3; 8 bases map to TRBD2. The V gene's germline CDR1 is SGHNT and CDR2 YENEEA. The CDR3 loop spans 16 amino acids. After removal of 5 bases from V and 6 bases from J, the junction contained 11 bases not matched to a gene. The CDR3 here is CASSPSPGLVPGELFF. Here the CDR3 DNA reads TGTGCCAGCAGCCCCAGCCCGGGACTAGTACCCGGGGAGCTGTTTTTT.

This clone was counted only a few times. The chain has TRBV5-4 and TRBJ2-3; weak D call: TRBD2 (5 bases). The ends were cut back, 6 bases at V and 1 base at J, with 15 bases in the middle. In germline, CDR1 is SGHNT, CDR2 YYREEE (reference sequence). There are 15 residues in the CDR3. CDR3 in DNA: TGTGCCAGCAACTTAGGTGGACTCCGCACAGATACGCAGTATTTT. Protein sequence: CASNLGGLRTDTQYF.